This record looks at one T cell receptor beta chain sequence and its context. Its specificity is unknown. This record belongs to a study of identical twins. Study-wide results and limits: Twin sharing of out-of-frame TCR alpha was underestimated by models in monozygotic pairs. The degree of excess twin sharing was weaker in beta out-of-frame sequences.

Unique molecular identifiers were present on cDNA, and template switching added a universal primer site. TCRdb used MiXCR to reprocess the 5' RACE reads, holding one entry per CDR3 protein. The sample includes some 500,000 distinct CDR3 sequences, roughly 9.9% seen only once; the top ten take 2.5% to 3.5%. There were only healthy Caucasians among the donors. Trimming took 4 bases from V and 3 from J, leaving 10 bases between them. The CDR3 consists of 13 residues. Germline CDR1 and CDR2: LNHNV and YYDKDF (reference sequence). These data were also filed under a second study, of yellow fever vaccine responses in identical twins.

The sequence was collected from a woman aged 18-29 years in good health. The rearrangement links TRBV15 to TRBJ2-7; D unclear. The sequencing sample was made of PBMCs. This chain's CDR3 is CATSKEVVYEQYF. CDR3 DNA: TGTGCCACCAGCAAAGAGGTGGTCTACGAGCAGTACTTC.